A single sample gave rise to the 24 T cell receptor beta chains below, sequenced in a study of blood T cell repertoires in COVID-19. The table came from immunoSEQ multiplex PCR; TCRdb's copy has only in-frame clones and leaves some out. The sample yields around 290,000 clones, more than 75% seen once. The source material was peripheral blood. The receptor set was obtained from a woman in her forties or fifties who had recovered from COVID-19.

This clone was seen just once. The chain employs TRBV24-1 and TRBJ1-2; tentatively, D is TRBD1 (5 bases). V was clipped by 5 bases and J by 8 bases, with 11 bases between them. Germline CDR1 is KGHDR and CDR2 is SFDVKD. The CDR3 totals 12 residues. As DNA, the CDR3 is TGTGCCACCAGTGGGCAGGGCGGAGGCTACACCTTC. Translated: CATSGQGGGYTF.

The chain has TRBV4-3 and TRBJ2-7; 9 bases agree with TRBD2. CDR1 and CDR2 (germline): LGHNA, YSLEER. There are 20 residues in the CDR3. The J segment lost 6 bases and the V segment lost 0 bases, leaving 21 bases of the junction unmatched. The CDR3 here is CASSQDPPRLQAGGLREQYF. The CDR3 nucleotides are TGCGCCAGCAGCCAAGATCCTCCCCGATTGCAGGCGGGAGGGCTTCGCGAGCAGTACTTC.

V gene TRBV28 combines with J gene TRBJ1-5, with D uncertain. CDR1 is MDHEN, CDR2 SYDVKM, per germline. This CDR3 comprises 18 residues. The V and J ends lost 1 base and 0 bases respectively, with 16 bases between them. CDR3 in DNA: TGTGCCAGCAGTTTATCTTTAGGGAGGGATTATAGCAATCAGCCCCAGCATTTT. Amino acid sequence: CASSLSLGRDYSNQPQHF. Drawing the rest from reference TRBV28 and TRBJ1-5, the complete variable domain is DVKVTQSSRYLVKRTGEKVFLECVQDMDHENMFWYRQDPGLGLRLIYFSYDVKMKEKGDIPEGYSVSREKKERFSLILESASTNQTSMYLCASSLSLGRDYSNQPQHFGDGTRLSIL.

The chain couples TRBV29-1 to TRBJ2-2, with 8 bases that match TRBD2. The CDR3 has 13 amino acids. Trimming cost V 5 bases and J 7 bases; bases outside gene matches: 6. Per the germline V gene, CDR1 is SQVTM and CDR2 is ANQGSEA. The CDR3 sequence is CSVLSGSGGELFF. The CDR3 DNA reads TGCAGCGTTCTCAGCGGGAGCGGCGGGGAGCTGTTTTTT.

The chain employs TRBV7-9 and TRBJ2-1, with TRBD1 as a possible D gene (6 bases). The CDR3 loop spans 16 amino acids. Germline-derived CDR1 and CDR2 are SEHNR and FQNEAQ (reference sequence). The germline V and J ends were trimmed by 4 bases and 3 bases, with 16 bases remaining between them. The CDR3, as DNA: TGTGCCAGCAGCTCCAGCCACAGGGTATACTACAATGAGCAGTTCTTC. It specifies CASSSSHRVYYNEQFF.

V and J are TRBV19 and TRBJ2-1; 7 bases match TRBD1. Trimming at V came to 5 bases and at J to 2 bases, leaving 3 bases not matched to a gene. Germline V gives CDR1 LNHDA, CDR2 SQIVND (reference sequence). The CDR3 spans 14 residues. The chain's CDR3 is CASSLQGTYNEQFF. The CDR3 coding sequence is TGTGCCAGTAGTTTACAGGGGACCTACAATGAGCAGTTCTTC. The full variable domain, its missing parts supplied by reference TRBV19 and TRBJ2-1, is DGGITQSPKYLFRKEGQNVTLSCEQNLNHDAMYWYRQDPGQGLRLIYYSQIVNDFQKGDIAEGYSVSREKKESFPLTVTSAQKNPTAFYLCASSLQGTYNEQFFGPGTRLTVL.

This clone came up once. The genes are TRBV24-1 and TRBJ2-7, with a tentative D call TRBD2 (6 bases). CDR3 size: 12 residues. Germline loops: CDR1 KGHDR, CDR2 SFDVKD. V was pared by 9 bases and J by 1 base, with 9 bases between. CDR3 DNA sequence: TGTGCCACCCGCGGGGATTCCTACGAGCAGTACTTC. Its protein is CATRGDSYEQYF.

This chain joins TRBV6-2 or TRBV6-3 and TRBJ1-5; a possible D gene is TRBD1 (5 bases). Trimming stripped 2 bases from V and 8 bases from J, with 10 bases between. There are 13 residues in the CDR3. Germline CDR1 MNHEY, CDR2 SVGEGT. As DNA, the CDR3 is TGTGCCAGCAGTTACACCAGGGCTGAGCCCCAGCATTTT. Encoded protein: CASSYTRAEPQHF.

This rearrangement joins TRBV7-9 to TRBJ2-7, with 11 bases aligning to TRBD1. The germline CDR1 and CDR2 sequences are SEHNR and FQNEAQ (reference sequence). The CDR3 has 15 amino acids. Trimming removed 4 bases from V and 3 bases from J; junction bases left unmatched: 5. The CDR3 region has the DNA TGTGCCAGCAGCTCCGGGACAGGGGGATACTACGAGCAGTACTTC. Its translation is CASSSGTGGYYEQYF.

Here the CDR3 DNA reads TGTGCCAGCGAGACTGGTCTGAACACTGAAGCTTTCTTT. Amino acid sequence: CASETGLNTEAFF. This sequence joins TRBV19 and TRBJ1-1; D is undetermined. The V end lost 9 bases, the J end lost 0 bases, and 11 bases lay between the germline ends. The CDR3 has 13 amino acids. Germline CDR1 is LNHDA and CDR2 is SQIVND (reference sequence).

V is TRBV5-1 and J is TRBJ2-7; D unresolved. Germline CDR1 SGHRS, CDR2 YFSETQ. CDR3 size: 12 residues. The V and J ends lost 8 bases and 3 bases respectively, with 12 bases between them. CDR3 in DNA: TGCGCCAGTTACGACACAATCTACGAGCAGTACTTC. Translation gives CASYDTIYEQYF.

The chain links TRBV28 to TRBJ1-5; 7 positions agree with TRBD1. The CDR3 runs to 13 residues. Germline CDR1 reads MDHEN; CDR2 reads SYDVKM. V gave up 6 bases and J gave up 6 bases; unmatched junction bases: 5. CDR3 region: CASSWTGSQPQHF. The DNA for the CDR3 is TGTGCCAGCAGCTGGACAGGCTCTCAGCCCCAGCATTTT.

As concerns this clone: Compared with germline, one end of the junction differs, possibly owing to a read error. The chain joins TRBV6-4 to TRBJ1-1, with a weak D call TRBD1 (6 bases). Germline V gives CDR1 MRHNA, CDR2 SNTAGT. This CDR3 spans 13 amino acids. As DNA, the CDR3 is TGTGCCAGCAGTGTCAACAGGGACACCGAAGCTTTCTTT. It is translated as CASSVNRDTEAFF.

The chain joins TRBV15 to TRBJ1-3; no firm D call. The germline CDR1 and CDR2 sequences are LNHNV and YYDKDF (reference sequence). The CDR3 runs to 15 residues. The V end was cut by 0 bases, the J end by 4 bases, with 10 bases between. DNA of the CDR3: TGTGCCACCAGCAGAGATTCCGGCAGGGGAAACACCATATATTTT. It codes for CATSRDSGRGNTIYF.

The chain joins TRBV9 to TRBJ2-1; 8 bases are shared with TRBD1. Trimming took 4 bases from V and 2 from J; bases not matched to a gene: 5. Per germline, CDR1 SGDLS and CDR2 YYNGEE. The CDR3 runs to 15 residues. CDR3 loop: CASSSRDRTYNEQFF. The CDR3 DNA sequence: TGTGCCAGCAGCTCCCGGGACAGGACCTACAATGAGCAGTTCTTC.

The rearrangement joins TRBV15 to TRBJ2-7, with 10 bases matching TRBD1. Germline V CDR1 and CDR2: LNHNV, YYDKDF (reference sequence). V trimming: 0 bases; J trimming: 3 bases; junction bases outside the gene matches: 8. This CDR3 comprises 17 residues. Here the CDR3 DNA reads TGTGCCACCAGCAGAGATCTAGTGACAGGGGGCAGCTACGAGCAGTACTTC. Amino acid sequence: CATSRDLVTGGSYEQYF. The full variable domain, its missing parts supplied by reference TRBV15 and TRBJ2-7, is DAMVIQNPRYQVTQFGKPVTLSCSQTLNHNVMYWYQQKSSQAPKLLFHYYDKDFNNEADTPDNFQSRRPNTSFCFLDIRSPGLGDTAMYLCATSRDLVTGGSYEQYFGPGTRLTVT.

This chain connects TRBV7-2 to TRBJ2-3; 8 bases fit TRBD2. After removal of 3 bases from V and 4 bases from J, the junction contained 9 bases not matched to a gene. From germline, CDR1 is SGHTA and CDR2 FQGNSA. The CDR3 runs to 16 residues. The CDR3 is CASSFNSAGGADTQYF. The CDR3 DNA sequence: TGTGCCAGCAGCTTTAACTCGGCGGGAGGTGCAGATACGCAGTATTTT. Full variable domain (rest looked up from reference TRBV7-2 and TRBJ2-3): GAGVSQSPSNKVTEKGKDVELRCDPISGHTALYWYRQSLGQGLEFLIYFQGNSAPDKSGLPSDRFSAERTGGSVSTLTIQRTQQEDSAVYLCASSFNSAGGADTQYFGPGTRLTVL.

The rearrangement links TRBV12-3 or TRBV12-4 to TRBJ2-7; 9 nucleotides match TRBD2. The CDR3 length is 13 residues. Unmatched junction bases numbered 3, after V lost 5 bases and J lost 4 bases. The CDR3 DNA sequence: TGTGCCAGCAGTGGACTAGCGATGTACGAGCAGTACTTC. Residues: CASSGLAMYEQYF.

This chain connects TRBV6-2 or TRBV6-3 to TRBJ1-5; maybe TRBD1 (5 bases). CDR1 and CDR2 from the germline V gene are MNHEY and SVGEGT. The CDR3 totals 16 residues. With 0 bases removed from V and 7 bases from J, the gap between germline ends came to 16 bases. Here the CDR3 reads CASSYSIVRGTQPQHF. The DNA of the CDR3 is TGTGCCAGCAGTTACTCAATCGTACGCGGGACGCAGCCCCAGCATTTT.

CDR3 in amino acids: CASSIDPTGPGEQYF. In nucleotides, the CDR3 is TGCGCCAGCAGCATAGACCCGACAGGTCCGGGCGAGCAGTACTTC. The rearrangement uses TRBV5-1 and TRBJ2-7; maybe TRBD1 (6 bases). This CDR3 spans 15 amino acids. V lost 4 bases and J 6 bases, leaving 20 bases between the germline ends. Germline assignment: CDR1 SGHRS and CDR2 YFSETQ. Supplemented by reference TRBV5-1 and TRBJ2-7, the full variable domain reads KAGVTQTPRYLIKTRGQQVTLSCSPISGHRSVSWYQQTPGQGLQFLFEYFSETQRNKGNFPGRFSGRQFSNSRSEMNVSTLELGDSALYLCASSIDPTGPGEQYFGPGTRLTVT.

The chain carries TRBV4-1 and TRBJ2-5, with 7 bases that match TRBD2. With V trimmed by 7 bases and J by 5 bases, 22 bases remained unmatched. CDR3 length: 18 residues. From germline, CDR1 is MGHRA and CDR2 YSYEKL. The CDR3 sequence is CASTRGWGRSGFQETQYF. The CDR3 DNA reads TGCGCCAGCACGCGGGGGTGGGGGAGGAGCGGTTTTCAGGAGACCCAGTACTTC.

The rearrangement joins TRBV5-6 to TRBJ2-7; D is perhaps TRBD1 (6 bases). CDR1 and CDR2 (germline): SGHDT, YYEEEE. This CDR3 is built from 14 residues. V was shortened by 4 bases and J by 4 bases, with 15 bases between the two germline ends. The CDR3 protein is CASSPLGRGYEQYF. CDR3 sequence (DNA): TGTGCCAGCAGCCCCCTGGGCAGGGGTTACGAGCAGTACTTC. The entire variable domain, with the rest obtained from reference TRBV5-6 and TRBJ2-7, is as follows: DAGVTQSPTHLIKTRGQQVTLRCSPKSGHDTVSWYQQALGQGPQFIFQYYEEEERQRGNFPDRFSGHQFPNYSSELNVNALLLGDSALYLCASSPLGRGYEQYFGPGTRLTVT.

The gene calls are TRBV4-1 and TRBJ1-1; 10 nucleotides align to TRBD1. CDR1 and CDR2 (germline): MGHRA, YSYEKL. J lost 6 bases, V lost 5 bases, and 6 bases had no gene match. The length of the CDR3 is 14 residues. The CDR3 region has the DNA TGCGCCAGCAGCTCCCGGGACAGGGGATCTGAAGCTTTCTTT. Residues: CASSSRDRGSEAFF.

The CDR3: CASTRTPGTGAYEQYF. CDR3 sequence (DNA): TGTGCCAGCACCAGGACCCCCGGGACAGGGGCCTACGAGCAGTACTTC. The rearrangement uses TRBV28 and TRBJ2-7; 10 nucleotides align to TRBD1. CDR3 length: 16 residues. Germline loops: CDR1 MDHEN, CDR2 SYDVKM. V lost 7 bases and J lost 2; bases outside the gene matches: 11.